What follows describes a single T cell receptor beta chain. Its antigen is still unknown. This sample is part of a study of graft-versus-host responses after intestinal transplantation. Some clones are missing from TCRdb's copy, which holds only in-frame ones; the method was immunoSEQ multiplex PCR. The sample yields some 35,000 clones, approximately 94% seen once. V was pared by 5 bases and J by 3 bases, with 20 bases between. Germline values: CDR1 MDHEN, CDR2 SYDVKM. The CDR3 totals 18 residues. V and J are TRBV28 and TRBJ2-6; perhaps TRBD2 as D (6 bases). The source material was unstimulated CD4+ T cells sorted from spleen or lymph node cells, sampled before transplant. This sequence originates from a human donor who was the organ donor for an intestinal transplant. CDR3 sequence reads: CASSPNTGKGGGANVLTF. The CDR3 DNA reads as TGTGCCAGCAGTCCCAATACCGGAAAGGGAGGTGGGGCCAACGTCCTGACTTTC.